One sample yielded the 10 T cell receptor beta chains listed below, sequenced in a study of CD8+ T cells in alopecia areata. Extraction of RNA preceded its reverse transcription into cDNA, which served as the sequencing template. Libraries were prepared by immunoSEQ multiplex PCR; TCRdb keeps only in-frame clonotypes and omits some of them. Among about 120,000 clones listed, 53% were seen once. Stated treatment: oral pan-JAK inhibitor, 5-10 mg twice daily. The sample consisted of CD4+ T cells sorted from blood, taken at week 4, from a patient treated with tofacitinib. The origin of the receptors is a human donor with alopecia areata.

The chain combines TRBV29-1 with TRBJ2-7; TRBD1 matches at 8 bases. Trimming took 5 bases from V and 4 from J; bases not matched to a gene: 4. The CDR3 runs 12 residues. The V gene's germline CDR1 is SQVTM and CDR2 ANQGSEA. CDR3 sequence (DNA): TGCAGCGTTAGGACAGGGATGTACGAGCAGTACTTC. Residues: CSVRTGMYEQYF.

The chain employs TRBV29-1 and TRBJ1-1; 7 nucleotides line up with TRBD1. CDR3 size: 12 residues. The germline V gene encodes CDR1 SQVTM and CDR2 ANQGSEA. Losses at the gene ends were 3 bases for V and 11 bases for J; bases not matched to a gene: 9. CDR3 nucleotides: TGCAGCGTTGAGCCGCCGACAGGGCGCGCTTTCTTT. Translating gives CSVEPPTGRAFF.

This clone was detected only a few times. The CDR3 region is CASSLADRVKYNEQFF. The CDR3 DNA reads as TGTGCCAGCAGCTTAGCAGACAGGGTTAAGTACAATGAGCAGTTCTTC. The genes are TRBV7-9 and TRBJ2-1; 7 nucleotides agree with TRBD1. Per germline, CDR1 SEHNR and CDR2 FQNEAQ (reference sequence). This CDR3 has 16 amino acids. Unmatched junction bases numbered 6, after V lost 0 bases and J lost 4 bases.

The rearrangement links TRBV2 to TRBJ2-1; D remains unclear. V was clipped by 10 bases and J by 2 bases, with 18 bases between them. The CDR3 is 15 amino acids. Germline V gives CDR1 SNHLY, CDR2 FYNNEI. Here the CDR3 reads CATGPGRRTYNEQFF. CDR3 DNA sequence: TGTGCCACCGGACCCGGCCGACGGACCTACAATGAGCAGTTCTTC.

V is TRBV7-2 and J is TRBJ1-2; no reliable D call. CDR1 and CDR2 from the germline V gene are SGHTA and FQGNSA. The CDR3 sequence is 15 residues long. V shed 4 bases and J shed 4 bases, with 16 bases lying between them. CDR3 nucleotides: TGTGCCAGCAGCTCCCAAAGGGAGGCGGCCTATGGCTACACCTTC. Its translation: CASSSQREAAYGYTF.

This sequence joins TRBV7-9 and TRBJ2-7; TRBD1 aligns across 7 bases. Trimming removed 5 bases from V and 2 bases from J; junction bases left unmatched: 6. Germline CDR1 reads SEHNR; CDR2 reads FQNEAQ (reference sequence). This CDR3 region has 14 residues. CDR3 sequence (DNA): TGTGCCAGCAGCCCAACGGGACAGACCTACGAGCAGTACTTC. It specifies CASSPTGQTYEQYF.

The table lists this clone with a few counts. V gene TRBV7-2 combines with J gene TRBJ1-2; D not resolved. The CDR3 runs to 15 residues. V dropped 2 bases and J dropped 4 bases, with 14 bases sitting between them. From germline, CDR1 is SGHTA and CDR2 FQGNSA. This CDR3 reads CASSLTRQTSYGYTF. CDR3 bases: TGTGCCAGCAGCTTAACGCGGCAGACGTCCTATGGCTACACCTTC.

The genes are TRBV4-1 and TRBJ1-1; TRBD1 is a possible D gene (5 bases). The CDR3 contains 16 residues. V lost 3 bases and J lost 3, with 17 bases in between. Germline V CDR1 and CDR2: MGHRA, YSYEKL. The CDR3 loop reads CASSQDPGMGDTEAFF. CDR3 coding DNA: TGCGCCAGCAGCCAGGACCCCGGAATGGGGGACACTGAAGCTTTCTTT.

This clone was picked up a small number of times. The chain uses TRBV18 and TRBJ1-5, with 7 nucleotides matching TRBD1. This CDR3 region has 13 residues. CDR1 and CDR2 (germline): KGHSH, LQKENI. The V segment lost 6 bases and the J segment 3 bases; nucleotides outside the gene matches: 2. The CDR3 coding sequence is TGTGCCAGCTCGACAGGGAACAATCAGCCCCAGCATTTT. It specifies CASSTGNNQPQHF.

The genes are TRBV29-1 and TRBJ2-1; 7 bases match TRBD1. Germline V lookup: CDR1 SQVTM, CDR2 ANQGSEA. V trimming: 7 bases; J trimming: 9 bases; junction bases outside the gene matches: 12. This CDR3 is 13 amino acids long. The CDR3 loop reads CSGRDRMFSEQFF. CDR3 DNA: TGCAGCGGTAGGGACAGAATGTTCAGTGAGCAGTTCTTC.